This TCR beta chain was found in a study of beta chain features in type 1 diabetes. Points from the study as a whole: In every one of the four CD4+ subsets, TCRB CDR3s were moderately but significantly shorter in Type 1 diabetes patients. In these data, an HLA type influence on TCRB rearrangement remained unresolved.

The V end lost 1 base, the J end lost 4 bases, and 13 bases lay between the germline ends. Germline V gene sequence: CDR1 KGHSH, CDR2 LQKENI. CDR3 length: 15 amino acids. Sorted CD4+ subsets: naive, central memory, regulatory, stem cell-like memory (CD45RO/CCR7/CD25/CD127/CD95/CD27 panel). In all sorted populations, purity surpassed 98%. This clone turned up a few times. Its target is unknown. The sequenced template was cDNA made from the entire isolated RNA. TCRdb keeps only in-frame clones here, not all; method: immunoSEQ multiplex PCR. The sample holds around 180,000 clones, approximately 7.8% seen once.

The chain combines TRBV18 with TRBJ1-1; D is unclear. This sequence was found in a woman in her thirties or forties with type 1 diabetes. The specimen sequenced was central memory CD4+ T cells from blood. Here the CDR3 reads CASSPLTSAGTEAFF. The CDR3 DNA reads as TGTGCCAGCTCACCACTGACATCGGCGGGCACTGAAGCTTTCTTT.